What follows describes a single TCR beta chain. Participants, roughly 18 to 90 years old, spanned more than 20 US areas. This sample stems from a study of blood T cell repertoires in COVID-19. On the study more broadly: PBMCs, B-cell-depleted T cells, or T cells were the source of the cDNA or gDNA that made up the material.

In the original workflow: By means of reference gene primer amplification, nucleated cell counts were estimated. TCRdb's table, derived via immunoSEQ multiplex PCR, lists solely in-frame clones and lacks some. Clone size and V and J calls were adopted from that table, with D and trimming inferred from the DNA. The sample holds under 200,000 clones; around 82% are singletons and the top ten take about a sixth. The material sequenced was PBMCs or T cells enriched from blood (not recorded which). The TCR originated in a man in his sixties who had recovered from COVID-19.

CDR3 in DNA: TGCGCCAGCAGCTCCGGACAGGGGGAAAGGTCGGGGCTGTTTTTT. This translates into CASSSGQGERSGLFF. The chain recombines TRBV5-1 with TRBJ2-2; 10 bases match TRBD1. The germline CDR1 and CDR2 sequences are SGHRS and YFSETQ. CDR3 length: 15 amino acids. V lost 3 bases and J lost 13; bases outside the gene matches: 12.